The subject of this entry is one T cell receptor (beta chain). In the original analysis: For nucleated cells, counts were estimated from reference gene primer amplification. The assay was immunoSEQ multiplex PCR, and TCRdb's table has in-frame clones only and misses some. That table is the source of V, J and clone size, and D and trimming were worked out from the DNA. Of about 32,000 clones listed, approximately 93% were seen once; the top ten hold around 0.9%. This entry is derived from a study of blood T cell repertoires in COVID-19. For the study at large: COVID-19 samples from acute and convalescent phases originated in the United States, Italy and Spain. Nucleic acid was either cDNA or gDNA, and it came from T cells, B-cell-depleted T cells, or PBMCs.

Trimming took 7 bases from V and 6 from J, leaving 15 bases between them. The length of the CDR3 is 13 residues. CDR1 and CDR2 (germline): SNHLY, FYNNEI. V usage is TRBV2 and J usage is TRBJ1-2, with D possibly matching TRBD1 (6 bases). This TCR was recovered from a male donor with active COVID-19. The sequenced sample consisted of peripheral blood. In DNA, the CDR3 is TGTGCCAGCACATGGAGAGAGGGGGATGGCTACACCTTC. Translating it yields CASTWREGDGYTF.